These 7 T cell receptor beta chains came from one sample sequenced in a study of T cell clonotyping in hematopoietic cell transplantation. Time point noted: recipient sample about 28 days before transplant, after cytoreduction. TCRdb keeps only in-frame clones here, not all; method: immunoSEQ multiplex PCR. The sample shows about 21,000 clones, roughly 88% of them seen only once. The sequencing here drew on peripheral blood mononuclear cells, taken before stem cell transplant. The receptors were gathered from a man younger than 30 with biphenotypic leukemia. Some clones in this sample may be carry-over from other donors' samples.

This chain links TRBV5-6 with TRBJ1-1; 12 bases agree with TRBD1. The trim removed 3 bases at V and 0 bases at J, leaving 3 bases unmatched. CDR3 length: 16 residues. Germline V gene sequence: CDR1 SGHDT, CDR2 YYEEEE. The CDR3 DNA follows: TGTGCCAGCAGCTGGGGACAGGGGGCTTTGAACACTGAAGCTTTCTTT. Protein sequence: CASSWGQGALNTEAFF.

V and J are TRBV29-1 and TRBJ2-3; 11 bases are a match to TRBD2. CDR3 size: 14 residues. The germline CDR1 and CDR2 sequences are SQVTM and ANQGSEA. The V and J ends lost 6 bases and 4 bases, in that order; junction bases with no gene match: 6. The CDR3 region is CSVPTSGVADTQYF. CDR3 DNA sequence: TGCAGCGTACCGACTAGCGGGGTTGCAGATACGCAGTATTTT.

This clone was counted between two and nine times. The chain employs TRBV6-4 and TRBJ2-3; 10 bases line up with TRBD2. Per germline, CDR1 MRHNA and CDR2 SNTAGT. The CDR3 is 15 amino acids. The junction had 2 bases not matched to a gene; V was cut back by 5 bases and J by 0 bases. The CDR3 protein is CASSPTSGSTDTQYF. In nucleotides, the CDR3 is TGTGCCAGCAGTCCGACTAGCGGGAGCACAGATACGCAGTATTTT.

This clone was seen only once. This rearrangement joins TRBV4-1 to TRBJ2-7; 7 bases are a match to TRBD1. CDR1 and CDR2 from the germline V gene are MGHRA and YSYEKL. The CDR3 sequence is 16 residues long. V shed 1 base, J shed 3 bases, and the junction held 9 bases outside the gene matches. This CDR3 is CASSQVLGTANYEQYF. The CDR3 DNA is TGCGCCAGCAGCCAAGTTCTGGGGACAGCGAACTACGAGCAGTACTTC.

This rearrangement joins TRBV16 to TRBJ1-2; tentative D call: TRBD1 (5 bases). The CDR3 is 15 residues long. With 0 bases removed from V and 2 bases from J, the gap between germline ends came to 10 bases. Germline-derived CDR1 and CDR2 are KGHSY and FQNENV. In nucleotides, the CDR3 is TGTGCCAGCAGCCAATCTGGGACGGGCAACTATGGCTACACCTTC. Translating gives CASSQSGTGNYGYTF.

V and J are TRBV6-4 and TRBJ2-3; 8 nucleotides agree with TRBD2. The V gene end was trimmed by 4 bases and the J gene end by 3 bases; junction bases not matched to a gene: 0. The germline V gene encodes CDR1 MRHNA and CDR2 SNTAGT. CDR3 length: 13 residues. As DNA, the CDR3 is TGTGCCAGCAGTGCTAGCGGGACAGATACGCAGTATTTT. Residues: CASSASGTDTQYF.

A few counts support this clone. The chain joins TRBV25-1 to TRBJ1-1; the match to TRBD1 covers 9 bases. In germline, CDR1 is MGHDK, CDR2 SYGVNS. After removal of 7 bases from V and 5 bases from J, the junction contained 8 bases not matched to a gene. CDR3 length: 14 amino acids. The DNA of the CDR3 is TGTGCCAGCACTACAGGGGGCTCTTGGACTGAAGCTTTCTTT. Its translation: CASTTGGSWTEAFF.